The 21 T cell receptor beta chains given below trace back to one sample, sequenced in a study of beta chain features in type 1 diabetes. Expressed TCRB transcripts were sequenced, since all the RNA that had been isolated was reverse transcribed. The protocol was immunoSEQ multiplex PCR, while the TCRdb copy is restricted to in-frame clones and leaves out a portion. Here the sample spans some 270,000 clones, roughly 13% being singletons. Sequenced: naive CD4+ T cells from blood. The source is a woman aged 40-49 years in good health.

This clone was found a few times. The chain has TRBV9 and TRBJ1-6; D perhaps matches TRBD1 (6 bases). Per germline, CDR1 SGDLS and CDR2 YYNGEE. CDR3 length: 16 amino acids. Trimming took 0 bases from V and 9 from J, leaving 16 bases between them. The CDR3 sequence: CASSVDARGFASPLHF. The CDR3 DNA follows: TGTGCCAGCAGCGTAGACGCCAGGGGTTTTGCTTCACCCCTCCACTTT.

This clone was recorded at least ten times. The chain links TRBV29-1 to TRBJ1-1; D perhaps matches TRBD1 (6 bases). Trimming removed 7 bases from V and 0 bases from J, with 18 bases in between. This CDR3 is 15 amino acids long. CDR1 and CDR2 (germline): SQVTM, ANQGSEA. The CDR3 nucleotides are TGCAGCGGGTCCCGGGACACAAGGTTGAACACTGAAGCTTTCTTT. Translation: CSGSRDTRLNTEAFF.

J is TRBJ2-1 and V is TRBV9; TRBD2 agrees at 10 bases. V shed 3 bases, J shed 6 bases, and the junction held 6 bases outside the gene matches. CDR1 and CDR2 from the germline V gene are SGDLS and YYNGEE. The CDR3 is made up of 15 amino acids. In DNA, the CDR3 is TGTGCCAGCAGCGCGCTAGCGGGGGCCATCAATGAGCAGTTCTTC. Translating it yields CASSALAGAINEQFF.

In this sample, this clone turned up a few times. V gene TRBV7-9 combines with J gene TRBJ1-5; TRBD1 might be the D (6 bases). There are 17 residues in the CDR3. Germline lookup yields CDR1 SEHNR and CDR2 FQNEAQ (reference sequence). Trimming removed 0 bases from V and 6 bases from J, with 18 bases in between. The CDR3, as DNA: TGTGCCAGCAGCTTAGCGGGGGGGCCCGGGTGGGGTCAGCCCCAGCATTTT. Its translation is CASSLAGGPGWGQPQHF.

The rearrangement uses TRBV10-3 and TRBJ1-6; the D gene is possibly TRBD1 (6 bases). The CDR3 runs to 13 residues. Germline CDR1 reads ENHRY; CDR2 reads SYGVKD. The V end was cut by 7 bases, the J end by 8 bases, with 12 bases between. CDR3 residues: CAITRDTDSPLHF. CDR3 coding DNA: TGTGCCATCACCCGGGACACGGATTCACCCCTCCACTTT.

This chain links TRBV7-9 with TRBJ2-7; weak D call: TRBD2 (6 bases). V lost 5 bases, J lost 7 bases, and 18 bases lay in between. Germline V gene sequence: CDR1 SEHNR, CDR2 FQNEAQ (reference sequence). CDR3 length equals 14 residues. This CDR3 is CASSRGGVAWEQYF. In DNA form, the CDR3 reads TGTGCCAGCAGCCGCGGCGGGGTGGCGTGGGAGCAGTACTTC.

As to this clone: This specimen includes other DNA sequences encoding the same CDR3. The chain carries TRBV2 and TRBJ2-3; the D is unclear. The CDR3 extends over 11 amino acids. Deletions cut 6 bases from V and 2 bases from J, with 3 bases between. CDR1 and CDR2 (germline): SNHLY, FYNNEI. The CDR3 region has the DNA TGTGCCAGCAGCCTCACAGATACGCAGTATTTT. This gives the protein CASSLTDTQYF.

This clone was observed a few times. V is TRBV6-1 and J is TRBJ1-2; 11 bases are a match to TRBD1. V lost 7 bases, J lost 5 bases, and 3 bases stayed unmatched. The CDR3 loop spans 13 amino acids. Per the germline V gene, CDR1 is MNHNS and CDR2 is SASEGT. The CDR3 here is CASKDRGPYGYTF. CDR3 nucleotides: TGTGCCAGCAAGGACAGGGGGCCGTATGGCTACACCTTC.

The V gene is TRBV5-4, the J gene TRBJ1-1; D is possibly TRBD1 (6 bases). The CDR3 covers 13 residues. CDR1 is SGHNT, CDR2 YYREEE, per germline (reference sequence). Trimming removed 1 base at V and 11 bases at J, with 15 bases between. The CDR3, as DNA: TGTGCCAGCAGCTTGCGGACAGACGTGGGGGCTTTCTTT. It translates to CASSLRTDVGAFF.

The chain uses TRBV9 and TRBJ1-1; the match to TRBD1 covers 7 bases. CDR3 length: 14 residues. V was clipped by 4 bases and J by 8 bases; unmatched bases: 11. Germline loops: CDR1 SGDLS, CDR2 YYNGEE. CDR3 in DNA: TGTGCCAGCAGCCAAGTCGGGATGGACAGGGAAGCTTTCTTT. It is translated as CASSQVGMDREAFF.

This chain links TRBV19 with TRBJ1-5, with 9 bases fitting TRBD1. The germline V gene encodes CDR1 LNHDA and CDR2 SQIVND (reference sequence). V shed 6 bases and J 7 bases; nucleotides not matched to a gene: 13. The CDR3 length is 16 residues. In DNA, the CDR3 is TGTGCCAGTAGGGGGACAGGGATGGATTCAAAACAGCCCCAGCATTTT. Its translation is CASRGTGMDSKQPQHF. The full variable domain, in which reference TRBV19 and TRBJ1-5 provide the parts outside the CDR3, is DGGITQSPKYLFRKEGQNVTLSCEQNLNHDAMYWYRQDPGQGLRLIYYSQIVNDFQKGDIAEGYSVSREKKESFPLTVTSAQKNPTAFYLCASRGTGMDSKQPQHFGDGTRLSIL.

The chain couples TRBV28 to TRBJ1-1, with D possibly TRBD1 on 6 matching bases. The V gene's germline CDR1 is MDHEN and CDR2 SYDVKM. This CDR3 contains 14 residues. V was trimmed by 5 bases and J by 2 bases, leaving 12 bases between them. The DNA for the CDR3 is TGTGCCAGCAGTCCGAACAGGGTTAACACTGAAGCTTTCTTT. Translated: CASSPNRVNTEAFF.

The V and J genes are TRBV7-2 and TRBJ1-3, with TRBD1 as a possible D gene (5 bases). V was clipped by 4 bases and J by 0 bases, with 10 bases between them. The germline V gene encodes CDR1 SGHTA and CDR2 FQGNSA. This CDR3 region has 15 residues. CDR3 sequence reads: CASSWGLSSGNTIYF. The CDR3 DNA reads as TGTGCCAGCAGCTGGGGACTGAGCTCTGGAAACACCATATATTTT.

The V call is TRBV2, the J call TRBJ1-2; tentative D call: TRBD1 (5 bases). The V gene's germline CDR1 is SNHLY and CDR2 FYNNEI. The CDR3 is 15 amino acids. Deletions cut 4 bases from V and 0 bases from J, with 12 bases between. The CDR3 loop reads CASSAQGFPNYGYTF. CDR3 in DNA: TGTGCCAGCAGTGCCCAGGGATTCCCTAACTATGGCTACACCTTC. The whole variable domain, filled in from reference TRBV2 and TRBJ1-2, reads EPEVTQTPSHQVTQMGQEVILRCVPISNHLYFYWYRQILGQKVEFLVSFYNNEISEKSEIFDDQFSVERPDGSNFTLKIRSTKLEDSAMYFCASSAQGFPNYGYTFGSGTRLTVV.

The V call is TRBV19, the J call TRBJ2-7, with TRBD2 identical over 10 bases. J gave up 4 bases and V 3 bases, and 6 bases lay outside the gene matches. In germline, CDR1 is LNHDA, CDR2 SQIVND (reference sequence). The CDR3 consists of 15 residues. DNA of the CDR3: TGTGCCAGTAGTATCAAGCGGGGGGGCGAGTACGAGCAGTACTTC. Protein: CASSIKRGGEYEQYF.

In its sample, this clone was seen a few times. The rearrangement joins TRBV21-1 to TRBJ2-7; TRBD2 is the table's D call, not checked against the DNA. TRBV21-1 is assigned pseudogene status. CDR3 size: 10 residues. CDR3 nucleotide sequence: TGTGCCAGCGGTCGCCACTACCCCAACTTC. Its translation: CASGRHYPNF.

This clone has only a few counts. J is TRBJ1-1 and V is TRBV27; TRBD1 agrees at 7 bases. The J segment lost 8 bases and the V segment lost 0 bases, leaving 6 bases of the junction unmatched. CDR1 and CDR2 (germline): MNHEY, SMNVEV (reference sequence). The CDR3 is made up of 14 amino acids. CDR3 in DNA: TGTGCCAGCAGTTTATCGGGTATGACAGGGGAAGCTTTCTTT. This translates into CASSLSGMTGEAFF.

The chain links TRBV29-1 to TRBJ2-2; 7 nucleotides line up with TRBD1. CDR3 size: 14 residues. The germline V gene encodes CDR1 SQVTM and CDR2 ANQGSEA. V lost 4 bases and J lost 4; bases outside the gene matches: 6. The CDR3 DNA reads TGCAGCGTTGTGGGACAGCCGAGCACCGGGGAGCTGTTTTTT. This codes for CSVVGQPSTGELFF.

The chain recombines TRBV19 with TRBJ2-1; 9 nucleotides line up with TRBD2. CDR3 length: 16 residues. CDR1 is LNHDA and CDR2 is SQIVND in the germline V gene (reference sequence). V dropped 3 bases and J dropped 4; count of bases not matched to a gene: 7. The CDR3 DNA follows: TGTGCCAGTAGTATCCCCCCTAGCGGGGCATACAATGAGCAGTTCTTC. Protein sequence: CASSIPPSGAYNEQFF.

The CDR3 region is CARTPRGGLDTGELFF. DNA of the CDR3: TGCGCCAGAACTCCCCGCGGGGGGCTTGACACCGGGGAGCTGTTTTTT. The chain recombines TRBV23-1 with TRBJ2-2; 8 bases are shared with TRBD2. TRBV23-1 is labeled an ORF, and its function is uncertain. The CDR3 extends over 16 amino acids. J lost 3 bases, V lost 9 bases, and 12 bases had no gene match.

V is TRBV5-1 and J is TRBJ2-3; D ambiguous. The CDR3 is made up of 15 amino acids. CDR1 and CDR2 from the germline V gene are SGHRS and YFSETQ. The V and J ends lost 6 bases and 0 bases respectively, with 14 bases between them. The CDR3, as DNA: TGCGCCAGCACCCTCGGCCCAGCGAGCACAGATACGCAGTATTTT. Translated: CASTLGPASTDTQYF.